One sample yielded the 9 T cell receptor beta chains listed below, sequenced in a study of early T cells in non-severe SARS-CoV-2 infection. TCRdb fed the 5' RACE reads into MiXCR, producing one record per CDR3 protein. This repertoire shows 75,000 to 80,000 distinct CDR3 sequences, around 16% found once; its top ten account for 2.5% to 3%. Sequences were obtained from whole blood. The receptors were sampled from an adult who was a healthcare worker with PCR-confirmed SARS-CoV-2 infection or an uninfected control (not recorded which).

The chain uses TRBV29-1 and TRBJ1-3; D may be TRBD1 (5 bases). This CDR3 is 15 amino acids long. Looked up from germline, CDR1 is SQVTM and CDR2 is ANQGSEA. The V end lost 3 bases, the J end lost 0 bases, and 12 bases lay between the germline ends. CDR3 sequence (DNA): TGCAGCGTTGATGGACAACACAACTCTGGAAACACCATATATTTT. It specifies CSVDGQHNSGNTIYF.

The rearrangement joins TRBV20-1 to TRBJ2-3, with D unresolved. The CDR3 covers 14 residues. V was pared by 3 bases and J by 3 bases, with 13 bases between. Germline V gene data show CDR1 as DFQATT and CDR2 as SNEGSKA (reference sequence). CDR3: CSASLGLMTDTQYF. CDR3 DNA sequence: TGCAGTGCTAGCCTCGGCCTGATGACAGATACGCAGTATTTT.

This clonotype occurred a few times. The chain carries TRBV7-9 and TRBJ1-2, with TRBD1 matching over 11 bases. Trimming removed 8 bases from V and 7 bases from J; junction bases left unmatched: 3. Germline CDR1 reads SEHNR; CDR2 reads FQNEAQ (reference sequence). This CDR3 comprises 12 residues. CDR3: CASGDRGFGYTF. The DNA of the CDR3 is TGTGCCAGCGGGGACAGGGGGTTTGGCTACACCTTC.

This clonotype has only a few counts. One end of the junction does not line up with germline, which may come from a read error. The CDR3 DNA is TGCAGTGCAAGAGTTCCGAGCGGGGCCTACAATGAGCAGTTCTTC. Protein: CSARVPSGAYNEQFF. The chain employs TRBV20-1 and TRBJ2-1, with TRBD2 identical over 7 bases. The CDR3 sequence is 15 residues long. Germline-derived CDR1 and CDR2 are DFQATT and SNEGSKA (reference sequence).

The CDR3 sequence is CASSQQSGGTRNEQFF. The CDR3 nucleotides are TGCGCCAGCAGCCAACAAAGCGGGGGGACTAGGAATGAGCAGTTCTTC. The chain employs TRBV5-1 and TRBJ2-1, with 9 positions matching TRBD2. The germline V gene has CDR1 SGHRS and CDR2 YFSETQ. V lost 4 bases, J lost 7 bases, and 12 bases stayed unmatched. This CDR3 region has 16 residues.

The chain links TRBV11-3 to TRBJ1-1; D gene uncertain. This CDR3 is built from 13 residues. The V end was cut by 0 bases, the J end by 3 bases, with 5 bases between. Germline assignment: CDR1 SGHNT and CDR2 YENEEA. In nucleotides, the CDR3 is TGTGCCAGCAGCTTAGACCCCGACACTGAAGCTTTCTTT. The encoded protein is CASSLDPDTEAFF. Together with reference TRBV11-3 and TRBJ1-1, the CDR3 gives the full variable domain: EAGVVQSPRYKIIEKKQPVAFWCNPISGHNTLYWYLQNLGQGPELLIRYENEEAVDDSQLPKDRFSAERLKGVDSTLKIQPAELGDSAVYLCASSLDPDTEAFFGQGTRLTVV.

This clonotype was seen a few times. This chain joins TRBV6-5 and TRBJ2-3, with a weak D call TRBD2 (6 bases). This CDR3 is built from 17 residues. The V and J ends lost 5 bases and 7 bases respectively, with 25 bases between them. In germline, CDR1 is MNHEY, CDR2 SVGAGI. The DNA of the CDR3 is TGTGCCAGCAGTCCCCCCCAAGGGCCGAGGGGAGGAAATACGCAGTATTTT. Translated: CASSPPQGPRGGNTQYF.

This clonotype was observed a few times. The gene calls are TRBV12-3 or TRBV12-4 and TRBJ2-1; D is perhaps TRBD1 (6 bases). Trimming cost V 4 bases and J 9 bases, with 16 bases left between them. The CDR3 has 14 residues. The CDR3 sequence is CASSSPGVLGEQFF. In DNA, the CDR3 is TGTGCCAGCAGTTCCCCAGGGGTTTTAGGTGAGCAGTTCTTC.

The gene calls are TRBV6-5 and TRBJ1-1; D unresolved. The germline V gene encodes CDR1 MNHEY and CDR2 SVGAGI. This CDR3 comprises 13 residues. V lost 6 bases, J lost 7 bases, and 15 bases lay in between. CDR3 region: CASSRYSSLEAFF. In DNA, the CDR3 is TGTGCCAGCAGCCGTTACAGCTCCCTTGAAGCTTTCTTT.